The 17 T cell receptor beta chains reported below all come from one sample, sequenced in a study of blood T cell repertoires in COVID-19. Method: immunoSEQ multiplex PCR; TCRdb's copy keeps in-frame clones and lacks some. This table has nearly 200,000 clones, approximately 82% appearing once. Input material: peripheral blood. The source of these receptors is a human donor with acute or convalescent COVID-19. The donor label of this sample is uncertain.

The rearrangement joins TRBV7-3 to TRBJ2-1; 10 bases are a match to TRBD2. The V gene's germline CDR1 is SGHTA and CDR2 FQGTGA. The CDR3 loop spans 16 amino acids. Unmatched junction bases numbered 5, after V lost 1 base and J lost 5 bases. CDR3 loop: CASSLSASGRNNEQFF. DNA of the CDR3: TGTGCCAGCAGCTTAAGCGCTAGCGGGAGAAACAATGAGCAGTTCTTC.

This clone was seen a handful of times. The J gene is TRBJ2-7, the V gene TRBV11-2, with 14 bases lining up with TRBD2. Germline lookup yields CDR1 SGHAT and CDR2 FQNNGV. V lost 5 bases to trimming and J lost 3 bases; unmatched junction nucleotides: 9. The CDR3 extends over 17 amino acids. The chain's CDR3 is CASSTRLAGGPRYEQYF. The CDR3 nucleotides read TGTGCCAGCAGCACCCGACTAGCGGGAGGGCCTCGCTACGAGCAGTACTTC.

This sequence joins TRBV6-2 or TRBV6-3 and TRBJ2-7; the match to TRBD1 covers 7 bases. The CDR3 extends over 15 amino acids. Germline assignment: CDR1 MNHEY and CDR2 SVGEGT. V gave up 0 bases and J gave up 3 bases; unmatched junction bases: 5. The CDR3 sequence is CASSYSTGQFYEQYF. The CDR3 bases are TGTGCCAGCAGTTACTCGACGGGACAGTTCTACGAGCAGTACTTC.

The V gene is TRBV7-2, the J gene TRBJ2-1, with 9 bases that match TRBD2. Per germline, CDR1 SGHTA and CDR2 FQGNSA. J gave up 7 bases and V 4 bases, and 11 bases lay outside the gene matches. This CDR3 is 16 amino acids long. The CDR3 DNA follows: TGTGCCAGCAGCTCCGAGGGAGCGGGAGGAGGGAATGAGCAGTTCTTC. Translated: CASSSEGAGGGNEQFF.

The chain joins TRBV3-1 (or the pseudogene TRBV3-2) to TRBJ2-6, with unresolved D. V gave up 0 bases and J gave up 4 bases, with 16 bases separating them. The germline gives CDR1 LGHDT, CDR2 YNNKEL (reference sequence). This CDR3 is 18 amino acids long. The CDR3 DNA follows: TGTGCCAGCAGCCAAGATCCGGTTGGAGTTCTGGGGGCCAACGTCCTGACTTTC. This codes for CASSQDPVGVLGANVLTF.

The chain carries TRBV30 and TRBJ1-2; TRBD1 matches at 9 bases. The V segment lost 3 bases and the J segment 3 bases; nucleotides outside the gene matches: 2. CDR3 length: 13 residues. Germline V gene sequence: CDR1 GTSNPN, CDR2 SVGIG (reference sequence). CDR3 bases: TGTGCCTGGAGACGACAGGGGGACTATGGCTACACCTTC. Protein sequence: CAWRRQGDYGYTF.

The V and J genes are TRBV28 and TRBJ1-5; the D is unclear. Trimming cost V 6 bases and J 5 bases, with 11 bases left between them. This CDR3 is built from 13 residues. CDR1 and CDR2 from the germline V gene are MDHEN and SYDVKM. Here the CDR3 DNA reads TGTGCCAGCAGCCTCACGGTGGATCAGCCCCAGCATTTT. It codes for CASSLTVDQPQHF.

This sequence joins TRBV15 and TRBJ1-3; no clear D gene. Germline CDR1 is LNHNV and CDR2 is YYDKDF (reference sequence). Trimming removed 4 bases from V and 0 bases from J, with 7 bases in between. This CDR3 is 14 amino acids long. CDR3 bases: TGTGCCACCAGCATCGACTACTCTGGAAACACCATATATTTT. Amino acid sequence: CATSIDYSGNTIYF.

The gene calls are TRBV7-3 and TRBJ2-1, with 7 bases that match TRBD1. CDR3 length: 14 amino acids. From germline, CDR1 is SGHTA and CDR2 FQGTGA. The V and J ends lost 5 bases and 5 bases, in that order; junction bases with no gene match: 6. The CDR3 protein is CASSKGQSNNEQFF. The CDR3 DNA is TGTGCCAGCAGCAAGGGACAGTCGAACAATGAGCAGTTCTTC.

Comments on this clone: Other DNA variants within this sample encode the same CDR3. The chain joins TRBV10-1 to TRBJ2-3; unclear D gene. Germline assignment: CDR1 WNHNN and CDR2 SYGVQD (reference sequence). The CDR3 has 15 residues. Trimming pared 2 bases from V and 1 base from J, leaving 10 bases between. CDR3 residues: CASSEALGGTDTQYF. The CDR3 DNA follows: TGCGCCAGCAGTGAGGCTCTCGGAGGCACAGATACGCAGTATTTT.

The V gene is TRBV6-4, the J gene TRBJ2-7; 7 positions agree with TRBD1. CDR1 MRHNA and CDR2 SNTAGT come from the germline V gene. V lost 6 bases and J lost 6; bases outside the gene matches: 8. The CDR3 spans 13 residues. CDR3 amino acids: CASSPGQVCEQYF. The CDR3 DNA is TGTGCCAGCAGCCCTGGACAGGTGTGCGAGCAGTACTTC.

V usage is TRBV5-4 and J usage is TRBJ1-1; tentatively, D is TRBD1 (5 bases). The germline CDR1 and CDR2 sequences are SGHNT and YYREEE (reference sequence). Trimming cost V 4 bases and J 0 bases, with 10 bases left between them. This CDR3 comprises 14 residues. CDR3 amino acids: CASSQGGMNTEAFF. CDR3 sequence (DNA): TGTGCCAGCAGCCAGGGAGGGATGAACACTGAAGCTTTCTTT.

This clone occurred a few times. The chain recombines TRBV11-1 with TRBJ1-4, with TRBD1 as a possible D gene (6 bases). Germline V CDR1 and CDR2: SGHAT, FQDESV (reference sequence). This CDR3 has 12 amino acids. Trimming shortened V by 4 bases and J by 14 bases, and 14 bases separated the two germline ends. CDR3 sequence reads: CASSSIQGVLFF. DNA for the CDR3: TGTGCCAGCAGCTCAATACAGGGAGTTCTGTTTTTT.

The chain couples TRBV18 to TRBJ2-7, with TRBD1 identical over 8 bases. The length of the CDR3 is 15 residues. Trimming at V came to 3 bases and at J to 1 base, leaving 5 bases not matched to a gene. Germline V lookup: CDR1 KGHSH, CDR2 LQKENI. The CDR3 reads CASSPPGTGSYEQYF. For the CDR3, the DNA is TGTGCCAGCTCACCCCCGGGGACAGGATCCTACGAGCAGTACTTC.

V is TRBV15 and J is TRBJ1-1; no firm D call. CDR1 and CDR2 (germline): LNHNV, YYDKDF (reference sequence). V was cut by 0 bases and J by 2 bases, with 13 bases left in between. The CDR3 loop spans 16 amino acids. CDR3 sequence: CATSRDRQRANTEAFF. The CDR3 DNA sequence: TGTGCCACCAGCAGAGATCGTCAGCGGGCTAACACTGAAGCTTTCTTT.

The rearrangement uses TRBV7-2 and TRBJ2-5; 9 bases line up with TRBD2. CDR3 length equals 14 residues. CDR1 and CDR2 (germline): SGHTA, FQGNSA. V gave up 5 bases and J gave up 2 bases; unmatched junction bases: 3. The CDR3 loop is CASSPAGGQETQYF. The CDR3 DNA is TGTGCCAGCAGCCCAGCGGGAGGTCAAGAGACCCAGTACTTC.

This clone appeared once. This chain connects TRBV15 to TRBJ2-2, with D perhaps matching TRBD1 (6 bases). CDR3 length equals 16 residues. In germline, CDR1 is LNHNV, CDR2 YYDKDF (reference sequence). V was clipped by 0 bases and J by 4 bases, with 12 bases between them. The chain's CDR3 is CATSRDGQSITGELFF. Written as DNA, the CDR3 is TGTGCCACCAGCAGAGACGGACAGTCCATCACCGGGGAGCTGTTTTTT.